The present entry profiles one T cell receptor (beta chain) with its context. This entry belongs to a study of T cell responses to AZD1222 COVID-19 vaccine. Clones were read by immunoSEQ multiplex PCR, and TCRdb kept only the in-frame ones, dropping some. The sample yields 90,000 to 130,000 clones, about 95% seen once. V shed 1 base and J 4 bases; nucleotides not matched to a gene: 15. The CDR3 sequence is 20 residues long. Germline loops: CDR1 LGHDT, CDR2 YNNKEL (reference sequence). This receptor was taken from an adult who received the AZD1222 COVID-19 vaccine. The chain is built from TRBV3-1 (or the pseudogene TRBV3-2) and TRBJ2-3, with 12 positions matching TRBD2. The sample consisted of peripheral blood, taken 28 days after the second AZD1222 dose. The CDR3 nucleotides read TGTGCCAGCAGCCAAGGACTAGCGGGAGTTAGGGGCGTCTTCGCAGATACGCAGTATTTT. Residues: CASSQGLAGVRGVFADTQYF.